These T cell receptor beta chains were read from a single sample in a study of blood T cell repertoires in COVID-19. Libraries were prepared by immunoSEQ multiplex PCR; TCRdb keeps only in-frame clonotypes and omits some of them. The table has about 210,000 clones, around 88% seen once; the top ten hold less than 3.5%. Material for sequencing was peripheral blood. The receptors shown here come from a man in his fifties or sixties with active or convalescent COVID-19. Both conserved end residues are part of each CDR3. Fields, in order: J gene, clone size, D gene, V gene, CDR3 DNA, CDR3 protein. The D gene is left open where the match is weak. The size field is filled for only some rows; it gives once, few, many or a size class.

j_call: TRBJ1-1; clone_size: .; d_call: .; v_call: TRBV29-1; cdr3_nt: TGCAGCGTTGAAGATCGCCGGGAGGGGTTGAACACTGAAGCTTTCTTT; cdr3_aa: CSVEDRREGLNTEAFF
j_call: TRBJ1-3; clone_size: .; d_call: .; v_call: TRBV6-5; cdr3_nt: TGTGCCAGCAGCCCCGGTCGCTCTGGAAACACCATATATTTT; cdr3_aa: CASSPGRSGNTIYF
j_call: TRBJ2-7; clone_size: once; d_call: .; v_call: TRBV7-6; cdr3_nt: TGTGCCAGCAGCTTAGGCCCGCTTTCCCCGGGTTCGCTTCAATACGAGCAGTACTTC; cdr3_aa: CASSLGPLSPGSLQYEQYF
j_call: TRBJ1-2; clone_size: .; d_call: TRBD1; v_call: TRBV3-1/TRBV3-2; cdr3_nt: TGTGCCAGCAGCCAAGTACCGGGACAGGGCTTGGACTATGGCTACACCTTC; cdr3_aa: CASSQVPGQGLDYGYTF
j_call: TRBJ2-2; clone_size: .; d_call: .; v_call: TRBV25-1; cdr3_nt: TGTGCCAGCAGTGCCGCCCCCGGGACTTTGAACACCGGGGAGCTGTTTTTT; cdr3_aa: CASSAAPGTLNTGELFF
j_call: TRBJ1-1; clone_size: .; d_call: TRBD1; v_call: TRBV5-1; cdr3_nt: TGCGCCAGCAGCTTGGAGGGGGCCGAAAAAGCTTTCTTT; cdr3_aa: CASSLEGAEKAFF
j_call: TRBJ1-5; clone_size: .; d_call: TRBD1; v_call: TRBV6-6; cdr3_nt: TGTGCCAGCAGTTTTAGACAGGGGCATCAGCCCCAGCATTTT; cdr3_aa: CASSFRQGHQPQHF
j_call: TRBJ1-1; clone_size: .; d_call: .; v_call: TRBV12-5; cdr3_nt: TGTGCTAGTGGTTTGGTGGGGGGGAACACTGAAGCTTTCTTT; cdr3_aa: CASGLVGGNTEAFF
j_call: TRBJ2-1; clone_size: .; d_call: .; v_call: TRBV7-5; cdr3_nt: TGTGCCAGAAGCCTAACGGTGGACAGGGTGGTTATAGCTGAGCAGTTCTTC; cdr3_aa: CARSLTVDRVVIAEQFF
j_call: TRBJ2-7; clone_size: .; d_call: .; v_call: TRBV5-4; cdr3_nt: TGTGCCAGCAGCGCGGGCAGCTCCTACGAGCAGTACTTC; cdr3_aa: CASSAGSSYEQYF
j_call: TRBJ2-3; clone_size: .; d_call: .; v_call: TRBV27; cdr3_nt: TGTGCCAGCAGCAGCAACCGACAGATATTAAGCACAGATACGCAGTATTTT; cdr3_aa: CASSSNRQILSTDTQYF
j_call: TRBJ2-5; clone_size: .; d_call: .; v_call: TRBV24-1; cdr3_nt: TGTGCCACCAGTCGTTCCGGGTTTGAGACCCAGTACTTC; cdr3_aa: CATSRSGFETQYF
j_call: TRBJ1-6; clone_size: .; d_call: .; v_call: TRBV6-5; cdr3_nt: TGTGCCAGCAGTTACAGCCCAAGGGGGAATTCACCCCTCCACTTT; cdr3_aa: CASSYSPRGNSPLHF
j_call: TRBJ2-7; clone_size: .; d_call: TRBD1; v_call: TRBV11-3; cdr3_nt: TGTGCCAGCAGCCGGACAGGGTTCTACGAGCAGTACTTC; cdr3_aa: CASSRTGFYEQYF
j_call: TRBJ2-7; clone_size: .; d_call: TRBD2; v_call: TRBV28; cdr3_nt: TGTGCCAGCAGCCCTAGCGGGAGTCTCTACGAGCAGTACTTC; cdr3_aa: CASSPSGSLYEQYF
j_call: TRBJ2-7; clone_size: .; d_call: TRBD1; v_call: TRBV25-1; cdr3_nt: TGTGCCAGCAGTGAACCCAGGGGGTCCTACGAGCAGTACTTC; cdr3_aa: CASSEPRGSYEQYF
j_call: TRBJ1-5; clone_size: .; d_call: .; v_call: TRBV2; cdr3_nt: TGTGCCAGCAGGTGGAGGGCTAGGGGCAATCAGCCCCAGCATTTT; cdr3_aa: CASRWRARGNQPQHF
j_call: TRBJ1-2; clone_size: .; d_call: .; v_call: TRBV15; cdr3_nt: TGTGCCACCAGCAGCGACACCTATGGCTACACCTTC; cdr3_aa: CATSSDTYGYTF
j_call: TRBJ1-2; clone_size: .; d_call: .; v_call: TRBV5-1; cdr3_nt: TGCGCCAGCAGACGAGCTCCTCAGGATTCTTACTATGGCTACACCTTC; cdr3_aa: CASRRAPQDSYYGYTF
j_call: TRBJ1-2; clone_size: .; d_call: .; v_call: TRBV5-1; cdr3_nt: TGCGCCAGCAGCCGCGGTTCAGGGATCGGTGGCTACACCTTC; cdr3_aa: CASSRGSGIGGYTF
j_call: TRBJ1-1; clone_size: few; d_call: .; v_call: TRBV12-3/TRBV12-4; cdr3_nt: TGTGCCAGCAACCCTCGGAGGGGCGCTGAAGCTTTCTTT; cdr3_aa: CASNPRRGAEAFF
j_call: TRBJ1-2; clone_size: .; d_call: TRBD1; v_call: TRBV5-4; cdr3_nt: TGTGCCAGCAGCTACTGGACAGGGGCCAACTATGGCTACACCTTC; cdr3_aa: CASSYWTGANYGYTF
j_call: TRBJ1-5; clone_size: once; d_call: .; v_call: TRBV19; cdr3_nt: TGTGCCAGTAATTGGGGGGGACCCTTTAGCAATCAGCCCCAGCATTTT; cdr3_aa: CASNWGGPFSNQPQHF
j_call: TRBJ1-1; clone_size: once; d_call: .; v_call: TRBV28; cdr3_nt: TGTGCCAGCATCGGGGGGGAGGTTCGTGGTACTTTCTTT; cdr3_aa: CASIGGEVRGTFF
j_call: TRBJ1-2; clone_size: .; d_call: TRBD1; v_call: TRBV5-7; cdr3_nt: TGTGCCAGCAGCTTGTTTCATAGGGACAGTATTGACTACACCTTC; cdr3_aa: CASSLFHRDSIDYTF
j_call: TRBJ1-6; clone_size: .; d_call: TRBD1; v_call: TRBV28; cdr3_nt: TGTGCCAGCAGTCCCATTCGACAGGGCAATTCACCCCTCCACTTT; cdr3_aa: CASSPIRQGNSPLHF
j_call: TRBJ2-1; clone_size: once; d_call: TRBD2; v_call: TRBV30; cdr3_nt: TGTGCCTGGGGGACTAGCGGATACAATGAGCAGTTCTTC; cdr3_aa: CAWGTSGYNEQFF
j_call: TRBJ1-1; clone_size: .; d_call: .; v_call: TRBV19; cdr3_nt: TGTGCCAGTAACTCCCCGGGGAACACTGAAGCTTTCTTT; cdr3_aa: CASNSPGNTEAFF
j_call: TRBJ2-7; clone_size: .; d_call: TRBD2; v_call: TRBV10-3; cdr3_nt: TGTGCCATCTCAAGCGGGGACCGAATCTACGAGCAGTACTTC; cdr3_aa: CAISSGDRIYEQYF
j_call: TRBJ1-1; clone_size: once; d_call: .; v_call: TRBV5-1; cdr3_nt: TGCGCCAGCAGCTTGGCCTTCCTGACTGAAGCTTTCTTT; cdr3_aa: CASSLAFLTEAFF
j_call: TRBJ2-7; clone_size: .; d_call: TRBD2; v_call: TRBV11-2; cdr3_nt: TGTGCCAGCAGCTTATCTAGCGGGAGGGCCGACGAGCAGTACTTC; cdr3_aa: CASSLSSGRADEQYF
j_call: TRBJ1-5; clone_size: few; d_call: .; v_call: TRBV4-1; cdr3_nt: TGCGCCAGCAGCCAAGGTGCCGCCGGGGGGGGGATTATAGCAAATCAGCCCCAGCATTTT; cdr3_aa: CASSQGAAGGGIIANQPQHF
j_call: TRBJ2-7; clone_size: .; d_call: .; v_call: TRBV5-5; cdr3_nt: TGTGCCAGCAGCTTGGAGGGAGGAAAGTCCTACGAGCAGTACTTC; cdr3_aa: CASSLEGGKSYEQYF
j_call: TRBJ2-5; clone_size: .; d_call: .; v_call: TRBV5-6; cdr3_nt: TGTGCCAGCAGCTTGGTTTCGGTGATCGGGGAGACCCAGTACTTC; cdr3_aa: CASSLVSVIGETQYF
j_call: TRBJ2-1; clone_size: .; d_call: TRBD2; v_call: TRBV9; cdr3_nt: TGTGCCAGCAGCGCTTCCCTAGCGGGAGAGGAGTTCTTC; cdr3_aa: CASSASLAGEEFF
j_call: TRBJ2-2; clone_size: .; d_call: .; v_call: TRBV7-6; cdr3_nt: TGTGCCAGCAGCTCCGACTCTATGGTCAAGTCGAACACCGGGGAGCTGTTTTTT; cdr3_aa: CASSSDSMVKSNTGELFF
j_call: TRBJ1-2; clone_size: .; d_call: TRBD1; v_call: TRBV5-1; cdr3_nt: TGCGCCAGCAGCTCAGGGGGCCATGGCTACACCTTC; cdr3_aa: CASSSGGHGYTF
j_call: TRBJ1-5; clone_size: few; d_call: .; v_call: TRBV27; cdr3_nt: TGTGCCAGCTCATTAGACAGTTTTCCAAATCAGCCCCAGCATTTT; cdr3_aa: CASSLDSFPNQPQHF
j_call: TRBJ2-7; clone_size: few; d_call: .; v_call: TRBV19; cdr3_nt: TGTGCCAGTATGGATCTAAGGGACACGCGCTACGAGCAGTACTTC; cdr3_aa: CASMDLRDTRYEQYF
j_call: TRBJ2-1; clone_size: .; d_call: .; v_call: TRBV12-3/TRBV12-4; cdr3_nt: TGTGCCAGCCGGTGGCGGGGTGAGCAGTTCTTC; cdr3_aa: CASRWRGEQFF
j_call: TRBJ1-5; clone_size: .; d_call: TRBD1; v_call: TRBV2; cdr3_nt: TGTGCCAGCAGCCTGACAGGGGCCAATAGCAATCAGCCCCAGCATTTT; cdr3_aa: CASSLTGANSNQPQHF
j_call: TRBJ2-5; clone_size: few; d_call: TRBD2; v_call: TRBV7-9; cdr3_nt: TGTGCCAGCAGCTACAGCGGGGGGGCCTCGGAGACCCAGTACTTC; cdr3_aa: CASSYSGGASETQYF
j_call: TRBJ2-1; clone_size: .; d_call: TRBD1; v_call: TRBV10-3; cdr3_nt: TGTGCCATCAGAGCGGACAGGGGGCGTTACAATGAGCAGTTCTTC; cdr3_aa: CAIRADRGRYNEQFF
j_call: TRBJ2-5; clone_size: .; d_call: TRBD1; v_call: TRBV7-2; cdr3_nt: TGTGCCAGCAGCATAGGTCCGGGACAGCAAGAGACCCAGTACTTC; cdr3_aa: CASSIGPGQQETQYF
j_call: TRBJ1-2; clone_size: .; d_call: .; v_call: TRBV7-8; cdr3_nt: TGTGCCAGCAGCTCCCGACAAGGTGACTATGGCTACACCTTC; cdr3_aa: CASSSRQGDYGYTF
j_call: TRBJ1-2; clone_size: .; d_call: TRBD1; v_call: TRBV20-1; cdr3_nt: TGCAGTGCTGCAGTTGGACAGGTCAAAACCTTC; cdr3_aa: CSAAVGQVKTF
j_call: TRBJ1-1; clone_size: .; d_call: .; v_call: TRBV5-1; cdr3_nt: TGCGCCAGCAGCTTTAACCAGGAAAACACTGAAGCTTTCTTT; cdr3_aa: CASSFNQENTEAFF
j_call: TRBJ2-5; clone_size: .; d_call: .; v_call: TRBV29-1; cdr3_nt: TGCAGCGCCTCTTTAAAACAAGAGACCCAGTACTTC; cdr3_aa: CSASLKQETQYF
j_call: TRBJ1-5; clone_size: .; d_call: TRBD1; v_call: TRBV6-5; cdr3_nt: TGTGCCAGCACTTCAGGACAGGGGCAAAGCGAGCCCCAGCATTTT; cdr3_aa: CASTSGQGQSEPQHF
j_call: TRBJ2-4; clone_size: .; d_call: .; v_call: TRBV21-1; cdr3_nt: TGTGCCAGCAGCAAAGAGGGGCTGGACAGACAAAACATTCAGTACTTC; cdr3_aa: CASSKEGLDRQNIQYF
j_call: TRBJ1-1; clone_size: many; d_call: .; v_call: TRBV7-9; cdr3_nt: TGTGCCAGCAGCTTCACACAGGGTGCTGAAGCTTTCTTT; cdr3_aa: CASSFTQGAEAFF
j_call: TRBJ2-7; clone_size: .; d_call: TRBD1; v_call: TRBV9; cdr3_nt: TGTGCCAGCAGTCCCACCGAAGGACAGGGAGCCTACGAGCAGTACTTC; cdr3_aa: CASSPTEGQGAYEQYF
j_call: TRBJ2-7; clone_size: .; d_call: .; v_call: TRBV9; cdr3_nt: TGTGCCAGCAGCGTAGGGGGGGTTGGCTACGAGCAGTACTTC; cdr3_aa: CASSVGGVGYEQYF
j_call: TRBJ1-2; clone_size: .; d_call: .; v_call: TRBV2; cdr3_nt: TGTGCCAGCAGTGAACAGGGAACCAACTATGGCTACACCTTC; cdr3_aa: CASSEQGTNYGYTF